This paragraph reports one TCR beta chain. The sample originates from a study of shared clonotypes between healthy human individuals. Germline CDR1 MNHEY, CDR2 SVGAGI. Germline trimming cut 2 bases from V and 3 bases from J; bases unmatched to any gene: 9. The CDR3 contains 16 residues. Methods used by the authors: Filtering of immunoSEQ junctional sequences could not match full-length read filtering. Generated by immunoSEQ multiplex PCR, the TCRdb table keeps only in-frame clones and is missing some. V and J calls and clone size follow that table, whereas D and trimming were derived from the DNA. This table has around 2,000,000 clones, over 85% appearing once. Naivety among CD8 cells was defined by CD45RO negativity and positive CCR7 selection, thereby excluding terminally differentiated effector memory CD45RA+ cells.

The origin of this receptor is a man aged 18-30 years in good health. The specimen sequenced was naive CD8+ T cells sorted from blood. The rearrangement uses TRBV6-5 and TRBJ2-5; 7 bases are a match to TRBD2. CDR3 protein: CASSYGIGLAEETQYF. The CDR3 nucleotides are TGTGCCAGCAGTTACGGGATTGGGCTAGCGGAAGAGACCCAGTACTTC.